The present T cell receptor beta chain was sequenced within a study of CD8 T cells in ankylosing spondylitis. General study points: One TCR beta motif, made up of 7 or 8 highly homologous variants, appeared characteristic of ankylosing spondylitis blood. Some of these motif variants have turned up before, in reports on reactive arthritis synovial fluid and blood.

V gave up 4 bases and J gave up 4 bases, with 17 bases separating them. The CDR3 contains 14 residues. Germline assignment: CDR1 SQVTM and CDR2 ANQGSEA. Library preparation for TCR beta used quantitative 5'-RACE with molecular barcodes. Using its own MiXCR run on the 5' RACE reads, TCRdb lists one record per CDR3 protein. The table lists 250,000 or so distinct CDR3 sequences, roughly a quarter of them singletons. This clonotype was counted only a few times. Its antigen is not identified. This clonotype was obtained from a male donor with ankylosing spondylitis or in good health (not recorded which). Sequences were obtained from blood, either unsorted or a sorted T cell fraction (not recorded which). The J gene is TRBJ2-7, the V gene TRBV29-1, with unresolved D. The DNA for the CDR3 is TGCAGCGTTGTACCCAGCAGGAGTCGGTACGAGCAGTACTTC. The encoded protein is CSVVPSRSRYEQYF.